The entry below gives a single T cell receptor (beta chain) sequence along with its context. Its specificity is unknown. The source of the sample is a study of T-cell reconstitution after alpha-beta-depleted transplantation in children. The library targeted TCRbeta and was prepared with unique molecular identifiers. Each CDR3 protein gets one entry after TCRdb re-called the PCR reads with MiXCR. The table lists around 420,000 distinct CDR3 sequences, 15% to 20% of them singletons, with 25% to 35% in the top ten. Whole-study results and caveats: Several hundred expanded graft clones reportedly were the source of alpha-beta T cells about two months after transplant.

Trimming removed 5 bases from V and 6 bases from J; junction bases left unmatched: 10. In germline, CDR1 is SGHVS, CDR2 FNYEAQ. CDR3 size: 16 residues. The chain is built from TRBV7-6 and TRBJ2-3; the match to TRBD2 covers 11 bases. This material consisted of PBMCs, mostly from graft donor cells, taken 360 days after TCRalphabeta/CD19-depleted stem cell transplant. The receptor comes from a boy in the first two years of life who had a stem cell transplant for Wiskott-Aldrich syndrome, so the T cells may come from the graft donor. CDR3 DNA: TGTGCCAGCAGCCCACGACTAGCGGGGAGGTTCGATACGCAGTATTTT. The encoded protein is CASSPRLAGRFDTQYF.